This T cell receptor beta chain was recovered during a study of cytotoxic CD8 clonotypes in ibrutinib-treated CLL. Study details: Among the patients, around 10 presented as relapsed/refractory and 15 as treatment-naive; roughly 17 showed unmutated IGHV. Patients gave response samples after a median around 11 months of treatment, range 6 to 36.

Overall study findings and caveats: Exceeding age-matched healthy donors, baseline clonality also tracked the counts of circulating CD8+ T cells.

Notes on this clone: What it binds is unknown.

TCRdb keeps only in-frame clones here, not all; method: immunoSEQ multiplex PCR. The sample has roughly 70,000 clones; 90% are singletons. The CDR3 extends over 13 amino acids. The V end was cut by 5 bases, the J end by 4 bases, with 10 bases between. CDR1 and CDR2 (germline): LNHDA, SQIVND (reference sequence). The chain has TRBV19 and TRBJ2-3; no reliable D call. Material: PBMCs, obtained after 12 months of ibrutinib treatment. The sequence derives from a human donor with chronic lymphocytic leukemia. The CDR3 region is CASSLTKADTQYF. The CDR3 nucleotides are TGTGCCAGTAGTCTAACTAAAGCAGATACGCAGTATTTT.